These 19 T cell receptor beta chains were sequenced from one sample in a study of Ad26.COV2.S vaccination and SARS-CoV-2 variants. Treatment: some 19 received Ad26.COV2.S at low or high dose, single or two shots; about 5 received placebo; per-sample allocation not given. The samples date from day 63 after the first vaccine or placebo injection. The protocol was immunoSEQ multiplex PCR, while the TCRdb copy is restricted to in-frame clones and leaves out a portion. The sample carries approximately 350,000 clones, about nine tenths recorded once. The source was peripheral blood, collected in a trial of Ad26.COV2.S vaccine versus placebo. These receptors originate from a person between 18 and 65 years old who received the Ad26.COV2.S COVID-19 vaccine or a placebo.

CDR3 amino acids: CASRQRGDEQYF. CDR3 coding DNA: TGTGCCAGCAGACAGCGCGGGGACGAGCAGTACTTC. The chain uses TRBV12-3 or TRBV12-4 and TRBJ2-7; TRBD2 is a possible D gene (6 bases). V gave up 6 bases and J gave up 5 bases, with 11 bases separating them. The CDR3 consists of 12 residues.

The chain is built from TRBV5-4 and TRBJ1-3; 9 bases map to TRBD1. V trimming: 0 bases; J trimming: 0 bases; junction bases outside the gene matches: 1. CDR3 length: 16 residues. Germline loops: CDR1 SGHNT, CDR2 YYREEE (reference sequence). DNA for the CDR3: TGTGCCAGCAGCTTGGAACAGGGGGCCTCTGGAAACACCATATATTTT. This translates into CASSLEQGASGNTIYF.

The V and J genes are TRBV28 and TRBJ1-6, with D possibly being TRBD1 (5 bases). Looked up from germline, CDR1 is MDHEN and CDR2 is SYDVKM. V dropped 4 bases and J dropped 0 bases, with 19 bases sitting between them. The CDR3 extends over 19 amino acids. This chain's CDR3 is CASSYSGPTQSSYNSPLHF. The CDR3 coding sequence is TGTGCCAGCAGTTACTCGGGACCGACTCAGAGCTCCTATAATTCACCCCTCCACTTT.

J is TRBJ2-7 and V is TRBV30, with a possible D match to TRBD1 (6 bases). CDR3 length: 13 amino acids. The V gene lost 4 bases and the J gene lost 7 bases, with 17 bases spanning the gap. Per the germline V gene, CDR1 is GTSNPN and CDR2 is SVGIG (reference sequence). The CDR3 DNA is TGTGCCTGGACGGGCAGAGGGGGTAGGGAGCAGTACTTC. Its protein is CAWTGRGGREQYF.

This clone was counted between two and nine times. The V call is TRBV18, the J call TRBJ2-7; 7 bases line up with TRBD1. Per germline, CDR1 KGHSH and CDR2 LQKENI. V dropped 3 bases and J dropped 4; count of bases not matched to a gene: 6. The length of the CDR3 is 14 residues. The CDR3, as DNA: TGTGCCAGCTCACCCACGACAGGGATGTACGAGCAGTACTTC. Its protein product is CASSPTTGMYEQYF.

CDR3 sequence reads: CASSQSGPRAFF. In DNA form, the CDR3 reads TGTGCCAGCAGCCAATCGGGGCCAAGGGCTTTCTTT. The chain carries TRBV14 and TRBJ1-1; tentative D call: TRBD1 (5 bases). Germline V lookup: CDR1 SGHDN, CDR2 FVKESK. The V end lost 2 bases, the J end lost 11 bases, and 12 bases lay between the germline ends. CDR3 size: 12 residues.

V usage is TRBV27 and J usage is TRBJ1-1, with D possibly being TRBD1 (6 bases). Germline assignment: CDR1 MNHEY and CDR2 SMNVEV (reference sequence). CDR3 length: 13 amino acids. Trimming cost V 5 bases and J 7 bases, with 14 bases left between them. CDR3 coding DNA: TGTGCCAGCAGTGTAGTACAGGGCGTTGAAGCTTTCTTT. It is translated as CASSVVQGVEAFF.

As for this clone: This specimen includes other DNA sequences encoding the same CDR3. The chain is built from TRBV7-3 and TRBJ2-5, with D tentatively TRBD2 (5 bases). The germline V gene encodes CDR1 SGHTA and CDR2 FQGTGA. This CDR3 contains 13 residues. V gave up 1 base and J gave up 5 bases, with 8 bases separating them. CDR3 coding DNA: TGTGCCAGCAGCTTAATCGGCGGGGAGACCCAGTACTTC. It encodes CASSLIGGETQYF.

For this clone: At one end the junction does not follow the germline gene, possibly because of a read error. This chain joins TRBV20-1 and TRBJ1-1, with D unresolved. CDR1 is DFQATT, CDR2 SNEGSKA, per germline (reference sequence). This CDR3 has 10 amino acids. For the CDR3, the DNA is TGCAGTGCTAGACGCACTCAAGCTTTCTTT. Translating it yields CSARRTQAFF.

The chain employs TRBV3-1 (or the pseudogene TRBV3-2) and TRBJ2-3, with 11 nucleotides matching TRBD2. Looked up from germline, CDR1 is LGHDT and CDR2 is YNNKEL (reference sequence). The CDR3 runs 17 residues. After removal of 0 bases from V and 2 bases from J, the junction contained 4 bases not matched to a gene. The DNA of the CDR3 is TGTGCCAGCAGCCAAGATCGACTAGCGGGGTACACAGATACGCAGTATTTT. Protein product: CASSQDRLAGYTDTQYF.

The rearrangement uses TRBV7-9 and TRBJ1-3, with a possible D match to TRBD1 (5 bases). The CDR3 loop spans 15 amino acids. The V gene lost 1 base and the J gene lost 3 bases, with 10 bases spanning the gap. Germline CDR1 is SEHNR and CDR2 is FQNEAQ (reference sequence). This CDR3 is CASSLGPQGGNTIYF. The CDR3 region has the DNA TGTGCCAGCAGCTTAGGCCCTCAGGGTGGAAACACCATATATTTT. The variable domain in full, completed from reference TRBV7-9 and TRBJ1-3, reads DTGVSQNPRHKITKRGQNVTFRCDPISEHNRLYWYRQTLGQGPEFLTYFQNEAQLEKSRLLSDRFSAERPKGSFSTLEIQRTEQGDSAMYLCASSLGPQGGNTIYFGEGSWLTVV.

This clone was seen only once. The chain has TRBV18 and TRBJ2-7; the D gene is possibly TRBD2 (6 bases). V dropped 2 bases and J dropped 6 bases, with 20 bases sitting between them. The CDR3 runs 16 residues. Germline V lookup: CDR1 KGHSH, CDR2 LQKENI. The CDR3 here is CASSPTFVGQGGEQYF. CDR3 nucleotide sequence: TGTGCCAGCTCACCAACCTTCGTAGGGCAGGGAGGCGAGCAGTACTTC.

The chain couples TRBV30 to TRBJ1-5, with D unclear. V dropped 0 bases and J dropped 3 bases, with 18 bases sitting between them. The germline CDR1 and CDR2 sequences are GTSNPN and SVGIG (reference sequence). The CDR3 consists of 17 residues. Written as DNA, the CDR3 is TGTGCCTGGAGTGTTTTTGGTCGGCAGAAAATCAATCAGCCCCAGCATTTT. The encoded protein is CAWSVFGRQKINQPQHF.

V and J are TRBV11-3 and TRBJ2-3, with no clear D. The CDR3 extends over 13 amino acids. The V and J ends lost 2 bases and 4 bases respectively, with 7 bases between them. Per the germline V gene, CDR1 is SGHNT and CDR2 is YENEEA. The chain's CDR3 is CASSLNYADTQYF. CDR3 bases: TGTGCCAGCAGCTTAAACTATGCAGATACGCAGTATTTT.

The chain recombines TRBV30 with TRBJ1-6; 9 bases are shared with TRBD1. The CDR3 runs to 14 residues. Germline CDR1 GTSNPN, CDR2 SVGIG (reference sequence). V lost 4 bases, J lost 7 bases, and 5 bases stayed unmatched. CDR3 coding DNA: TGTGCCTGGATTCCCGGGACAGGGAATTCACCCCTCCACTTT. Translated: CAWIPGTGNSPLHF.

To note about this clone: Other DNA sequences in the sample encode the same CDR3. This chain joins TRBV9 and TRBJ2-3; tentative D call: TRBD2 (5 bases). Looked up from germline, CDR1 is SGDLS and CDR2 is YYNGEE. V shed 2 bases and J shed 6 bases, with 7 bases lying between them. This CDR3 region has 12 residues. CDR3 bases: TGTGCCAGCAGCGTCCCGGGGGATACGCAGTATTTT. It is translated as CASSVPGDTQYF.

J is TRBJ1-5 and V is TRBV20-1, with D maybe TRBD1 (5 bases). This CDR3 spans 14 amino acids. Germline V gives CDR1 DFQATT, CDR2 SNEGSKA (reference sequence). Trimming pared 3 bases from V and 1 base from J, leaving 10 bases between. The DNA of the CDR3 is TGCAGTGCTAGTGGACCAGGGAGCAATCAGCCCCAGCATTTT. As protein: CSASGPGSNQPQHF.

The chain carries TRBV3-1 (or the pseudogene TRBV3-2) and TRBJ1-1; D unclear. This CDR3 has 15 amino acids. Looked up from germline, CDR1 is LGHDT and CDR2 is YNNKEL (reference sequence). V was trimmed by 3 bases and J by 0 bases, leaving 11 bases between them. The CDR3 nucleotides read TGTGCCAGCAGCCATCTCGAGGTAGTGAACACTGAAGCTTTCTTT. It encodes CASSHLEVVNTEAFF.

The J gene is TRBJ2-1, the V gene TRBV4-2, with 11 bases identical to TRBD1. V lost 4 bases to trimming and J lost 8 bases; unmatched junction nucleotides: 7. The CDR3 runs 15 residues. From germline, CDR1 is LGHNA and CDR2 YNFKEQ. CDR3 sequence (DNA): TGTGCCAGCAGCCGGGGACAGGGGGGGACGTATGAGCAGTTCTTC. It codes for CASSRGQGGTYEQFF.